This T cell receptor beta chain comes out of a study of the immune and genomic landscape of osteosarcoma (dated by TCRdb to the early 2020s). Some background on the complete study: A total of 48 pediatric and adult patients with high-grade osteosarcoma made up the overall cohort, and the median age at diagnosis was around 30 years (range about 5-81). The cohort was enriched for poor-risk disease, as unfavorable pathologic response to standard therapy was shown in less than 80% of the cohort and approximately 69% of the cohort were deceased. In the overall cohort, 55% to 65% of patients were male, and localized disease at diagnosis was presented by 75% to 85% of patients. The study profiled osteosarcoma specimens with whole genome, RNA and T-cell receptor sequencing plus immunohistochemistry and reverse phase protein arrays to define immunogenic potential. To characterize the osteosarcoma immunogenomic landscape, TCR sequencing results were integrated with transcriptome, protein array and immunostaining data. An explanation for the limited clinical activity of immune checkpoint inhibitors in osteosarcoma was sought in the study. Each of three patients provided a couple of samples from the same tumor site. Results the study describes overall, beyond this receptor: No statistical method determined sample size because osteosarcoma is rare and all possible samples were collected. Although TCR productive clonality was higher in the immune-hot C3 cluster than in the cold C1 cluster, TCR productive clonality was still low overall. About 5 cases had a single hyperexpanded clone dominating the repertoire, and all had fewer than 100 T-cell clonotypes. Along with the frozen tumor specimens, matched blood was collected from just a couple of patients. Overall, productive TCR clonality was low, with a mean of 0.09 and a maximum of 0.3, which suggests limited clonal expansion of T cells. Clonality benchmarks were derived from external normal skin and healthy peripheral blood data rather than from matched normal tissue.

The specimens were post-treatment primary, local recurrence and metastasis tumors obtained from patients with a poor prognosis. As to this clone: It lacks a known antigen. No much larger clone is present one base from it, and per-base qualities are unavailable.

The ImmunoSEQ Assay (Adaptive Biotechnologies) was used to immunosequence the CDR3 regions of the TCR beta chain. In the paper's pipeline: TCRB rearrangements, read counts, read proportions and gene usage were exported through the ImmunoSEQ Analyzer platform. T-cell clonality was computed as 1 minus Pielou's evenness on productive rearrangements. Clonal space homeostasis binned clonotypes as rare, small, medium, large or hyperexpanded (0.01 to 1 of the repertoire). TCR productive clonality was compared across immune clusters C1, C2 and C3 using the Wilcoxon rank sum test. TCRdb carries this immuneACCESS record with in-frame sequences only. Its versions omit some clonotypes, under half of them owing to an unresolved V gene in the studies checked, with the rest unexplained. V, J and clone size are taken as reported in that table, and D and trimming were inferred from the DNA itself. This sample comprises approximately 9,400 clones, 71% of them detected only once. Jointly, the top ten make up less than 20% of the sample.

CDR1 and CDR2 are read off the germline V gene as ENHRY and SYGVKD. Measured from the cysteine to the phenylalanine, the CDR3 is 13 residues long. The DNA shown is the 39-base CDR3, in frame from base 1. The receptor chain draws on TRBV10-3 and TRBJ2-5, and TRBD1 aligns with 12 junction nucleotides. With the DNA end fitting TRBJ2-7 better, the J assignment may be wrong. This TCR derives from a human donor with osteosarcoma. Material for sequencing was osteosarcoma tumor tissue from the lung. The CDR3 sequence is CAIMGQGAYEQYF. In nucleotides, the sequence is TGTGCCATCATGGGACAGGGGGCTTACGAGCAGTACTTC.